This T cell receptor (beta chain) came from a study of tissue T cells after allogeneic stem cell transplantation. The study's findings and limits: In patients and mice, blood and spleen missed much of tissue repertoire.

The V and J ends lost 2 bases and 8 bases, in that order; junction bases with no gene match: 2. The germline CDR1 and CDR2 sequences are FNHDT and SITEND (reference sequence). The CDR3 is 14 amino acids. This clone has a handful of counts. Its target is unknown. Genes here carry mouse names. Read coverage stops 1 residue before the CDR3 terminus; the germline J gene supplies the remainder. Time point defined: mouse harvest day 14 after allogeneic transplant. The graft held 10^6 splenic CD5+ T cells and 10^7 T-cell-depleted bone marrow cells. Tissues came from B6→BALB/c major-mismatch GVHD mice at day 7 or 14. Some clones are missing from TCRdb's copy, which holds only in-frame ones; the method was immunoSEQ multiplex PCR. Altogether about 2,900 clones are present, about 40% being singletons, with the ten largest covering 20% to 30%.

The sample consisted of gut tissue. The receptor comes from a female BALB/c mouse given C57BL/6 T cells with graft-versus-host disease after an allogeneic hematopoietic cell transplant. V and J are TRBV19 and TRBJ2-1, with TRBD2 identical over 12 bases. Partial CDR3 DNA: TGTGCCAGCAGTATGACTGGGGGGGCGACTGAGCAGTTC. Amino acids: CASSMTGGATEQF. The full CDR3 is CASSMTGGATEQFF.